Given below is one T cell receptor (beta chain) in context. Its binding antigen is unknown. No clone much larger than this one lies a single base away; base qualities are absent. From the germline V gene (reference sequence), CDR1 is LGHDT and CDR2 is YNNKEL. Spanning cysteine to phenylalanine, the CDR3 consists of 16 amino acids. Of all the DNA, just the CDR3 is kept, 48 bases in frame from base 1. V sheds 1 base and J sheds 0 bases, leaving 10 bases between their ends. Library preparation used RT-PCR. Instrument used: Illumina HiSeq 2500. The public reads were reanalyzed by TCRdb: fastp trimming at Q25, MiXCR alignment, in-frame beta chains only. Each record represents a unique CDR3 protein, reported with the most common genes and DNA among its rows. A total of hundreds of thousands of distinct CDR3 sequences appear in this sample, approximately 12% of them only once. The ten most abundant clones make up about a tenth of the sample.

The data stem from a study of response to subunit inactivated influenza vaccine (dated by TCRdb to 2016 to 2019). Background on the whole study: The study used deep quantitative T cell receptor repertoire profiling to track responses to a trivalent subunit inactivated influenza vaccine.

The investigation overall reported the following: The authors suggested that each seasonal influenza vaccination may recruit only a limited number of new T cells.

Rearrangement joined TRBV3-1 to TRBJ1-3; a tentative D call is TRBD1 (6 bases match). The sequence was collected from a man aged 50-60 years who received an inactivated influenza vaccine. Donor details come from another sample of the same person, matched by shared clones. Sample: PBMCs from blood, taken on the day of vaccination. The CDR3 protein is CASSQGTGPSGNTIYF. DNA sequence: TGTGCCAGCAGCCAAGGTACAGGGCCCTCTGGAAACACCATATATTTT. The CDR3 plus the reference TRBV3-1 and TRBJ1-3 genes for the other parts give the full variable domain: DTAVSQTPKYLVTQMGNDKSIKCEQNLGHDTMYWYKQDSKKFLKIMFSYNNKELIINETVPNRFSPKSPDKAHLNLHINSLELGDSAVYFCASSQGTGPSGNTIYFGEGSWLTVV.